The 28 T cell receptor beta chains reported below all come from one sample, sequenced in a study of blood T cell repertoires in COVID-19. Generated by immunoSEQ multiplex PCR, the TCRdb table keeps only in-frame clones and is missing some. The table includes fewer than 95,000 clones, roughly nine tenths detected once. The sequenced sample consisted of peripheral blood. These TCRs come from a middle-aged man with acute or convalescent COVID-19.

The chain couples TRBV18 to TRBJ2-5, with 12 bases fitting TRBD1. V lost 2 bases to trimming and J lost 5 bases; unmatched junction nucleotides: 3. The CDR3 spans 15 residues. CDR1 is KGHSH, CDR2 LQKENI, per germline. CDR3 region: CASSPGTGGLETQYF. CDR3 in DNA: TGTGCCAGCTCACCAGGGACAGGGGGCCTTGAGACCCAGTACTTC.

The rearrangement joins TRBV6-4 to TRBJ1-1; 9 bases are shared with TRBD1. In germline, CDR1 is MRHNA, CDR2 SNTAGT. The CDR3 extends over 14 amino acids. V was pared by 4 bases and J by 8 bases, with 8 bases of the junction left unmatched. For the CDR3, the DNA is TGTGCCAGCAGTGGAGGACAGGGGTTACTGGAAGCTTTCTTT. This encodes CASSGGQGLLEAFF.

V is TRBV5-1 and J is TRBJ2-5, with a tentative D call TRBD1 (6 bases). The germline V gene encodes CDR1 SGHRS and CDR2 YFSETQ. This CDR3 is built from 13 residues. Deletions cut 3 bases from V and 5 bases from J, with 11 bases between. CDR3 sequence (DNA): TGCGCCAGCAGCTCCACAGGGCCGGAGACCCAGTACTTC. It translates to CASSSTGPETQYF.

This chain connects TRBV30 to TRBJ1-2; 7 nucleotides line up with TRBD1. Germline assignment: CDR1 GTSNPN and CDR2 SVGIG (reference sequence). V was pared by 3 bases and J by 8 bases, with 12 bases of the junction left unmatched. This CDR3 contains 14 residues. The CDR3 spells CAWRNTGEWDGYTF. The CDR3 DNA follows: TGTGCCTGGAGAAATACAGGGGAATGGGACGGCTACACCTTC.

The gene calls are TRBV6-6 and TRBJ2-7; TRBD1 matches at 8 bases. CDR1 is MNHNY and CDR2 is SVGAGI in the germline V gene (reference sequence). The CDR3 contains 15 residues. The trim removed 4 bases at V and 2 bases at J, leaving 7 bases unmatched. The CDR3 here is CASSSERQGTYEQYV. DNA for the CDR3: TGTGCCAGCAGTTCAGAGAGACAGGGGACCTACGAGCAGTACGTC.

The chain uses TRBV2 and TRBJ1-1; no firm D call. V gave up 8 bases and J gave up 1 base, with 11 bases separating them. The CDR3 totals 13 residues. Germline V gene sequence: CDR1 SNHLY, CDR2 FYNNEI. Here the CDR3 reads CASGRLSNTEAFF. In DNA form, the CDR3 reads TGTGCCAGCGGGAGACTTTCGAACACTGAAGCTTTCTTT.

The chain employs TRBV27 and TRBJ1-2; 7 nucleotides line up with TRBD1. The CDR3 is 16 amino acids. V was clipped by 6 bases and J by 0 bases; unmatched bases: 10. The germline V gene encodes CDR1 MNHEY and CDR2 SMNVEV (reference sequence). The DNA for the CDR3 is TGTGCCAGCAGCAACACAGGGGACAGAACTAACTATGGCTACACCTTC. It codes for CASSNTGDRTNYGYTF.

This chain links TRBV19 with TRBJ1-5, with 9 positions matching TRBD1. The CDR3 has 14 amino acids. V was pared by 5 bases and J by 2 bases, with 1 base of the junction left unmatched. Looked up from germline, CDR1 is LNHDA and CDR2 is SQIVND (reference sequence). The CDR3 spells CASSRDRGNQPQHF. The DNA of the CDR3 is TGTGCCAGTAGTCGGGACAGGGGCAATCAGCCCCAGCATTTT.

V is TRBV5-6 and J is TRBJ1-5; 7 bases map to TRBD1. Losses at the gene ends were 4 bases for V and 2 bases for J; bases not matched to a gene: 6. The CDR3 length is 15 residues. CDR1 and CDR2 (germline): SGHDT, YYEEEE. Here the CDR3 DNA reads TGTGCCAGCAGCCGACAGGGTACGGGCAATCAGCCCCAGCATTTT. It yields the protein CASSRQGTGNQPQHF. The full variable domain, rest sourced from reference TRBV5-6 and TRBJ1-5, is DAGVTQSPTHLIKTRGQQVTLRCSPKSGHDTVSWYQQALGQGPQFIFQYYEEEERQRGNFPDRFSGHQFPNYSSELNVNALLLGDSALYLCASSRQGTGNQPQHFGDGTRLSIL.

The rearrangement uses TRBV7-3 and TRBJ2-1; 10 bases map to TRBD2. The CDR3 has 15 residues. Per germline, CDR1 SGHTA and CDR2 FQGTGA. The ends lost 5 bases at V and 8 bases at J; junction bases unmatched: 9. For the CDR3, the DNA is TGTGCCAGCAGCGAAACTAGCGGGGTAACGGATGAGCAGTTCTTC. It specifies CASSETSGVTDEQFF.

The chain combines TRBV19 with TRBJ1-5, with 7 nucleotides matching TRBD1. The germline V gene has CDR1 LNHDA and CDR2 SQIVND (reference sequence). This CDR3 is 14 amino acids long. J was trimmed by 5 bases and V by 2 bases; bases with no gene match: 3. The CDR3 sequence: CASSITGVDQPQHF. The CDR3 nucleotides are TGTGCCAGTAGTATAACAGGGGTGGATCAGCCCCAGCATTTT.

The chain recombines TRBV28 with TRBJ1-2; TRBD1 matches 7 bases. V was pared by 4 bases and J by 8 bases, with 13 bases of the junction left unmatched. This CDR3 region has 15 residues. Germline V CDR1 and CDR2: MDHEN, SYDVKM. CDR3 nucleotide sequence: TGTGCCAGCAGTTCTTCAGGGGGAAGGGGATGGGGCTACACCTTC. Its protein is CASSSSGGRGWGYTF.

The rearrangement links TRBV5-1 to TRBJ2-3; tentative D call: TRBD2 (6 bases). Trimming took 4 bases from V and 2 from J, leaving 20 bases between them. Germline V gene sequence: CDR1 SGHRS, CDR2 YFSETQ. The CDR3 totals 17 residues. Here the CDR3 reads CASSPGWRGRPTDTQYF. CDR3 coding DNA: TGCGCCAGCAGCCCCGGGTGGCGGGGCCGCCCCACAGATACGCAGTATTTT.

The J gene is TRBJ2-7, the V gene TRBV7-2, with TRBD2 as a possible D gene (6 bases). With 2 bases removed from V and 4 bases from J, the gap between germline ends came to 15 bases. CDR1 and CDR2 from the germline V gene are SGHTA and FQGNSA. The CDR3 has 15 amino acids. This CDR3 reads CASSLLAGGKYEQYF. Here the CDR3 DNA reads TGTGCCAGCAGCTTATTAGCCGGGGGTAAATACGAGCAGTACTTC.

The chain employs TRBV19 and TRBJ2-4; no definite D call. This CDR3 comprises 16 residues. Germline-derived CDR1 and CDR2 are LNHDA and SQIVND (reference sequence). With 3 bases removed from V and 0 bases from J, the gap between germline ends came to 12 bases. The CDR3 is CASSINWQRAKNIQYF. CDR3 in DNA: TGTGCCAGTAGTATTAATTGGCAAAGAGCCAAAAACATTCAGTACTTC.

This rearrangement joins TRBV11-3 to TRBJ1-1; D unclear. V lost 3 bases and J 3 bases, leaving 8 bases between the germline ends. In germline, CDR1 is SGHNT, CDR2 YENEEA. The CDR3 has 13 residues. The CDR3 nucleotides are TGTGCCAGCAGCTTCGAGGGCGACACTGAAGCTTTCTTT. It specifies CASSFEGDTEAFF.

This chain uses TRBV7-9 with TRBJ2-3; 8 bases line up with TRBD1. There are 18 residues in the CDR3. V trimming: 5 bases; J trimming: 0 bases; junction bases outside the gene matches: 13. CDR1 SEHNR and CDR2 FQNEAQ come from the germline V gene (reference sequence). The CDR3 sequence: CASSARGRGRRSTDTQYF. CDR3 nucleotide sequence: TGTGCCAGCAGCGCTCGGGGCAGGGGGCGGCGAAGCACAGATACGCAGTATTTT.

This rearrangement joins TRBV21-1 to TRBJ1-2. TRBV21-1 is noted as a pseudogene. The CDR3 covers 16 residues. The CDR3 here is CASSNSGGGGSYGYTF. The CDR3 DNA sequence: TGTGCCAGCTCCAATTCAGGCGGGGGGGGAAGCTATGGCTACACCTTC.

This chain joins TRBV5-8 and TRBJ2-7; D unresolved. The germline gives CDR1 SGHTS, CDR2 YDEGEE. V dropped 0 bases and J dropped 1 base, with 5 bases sitting between them. The CDR3 has 13 residues. The CDR3: CASSLGVSYEQYV. In DNA form, the CDR3 reads TGTGCCAGCAGCTTGGGAGTATCCTACGAGCAGTACGTC.

This clone was observed once. The chain carries TRBV11-2 and TRBJ2-1; TRBD2 matches at 7 bases. V was clipped by 5 bases and J by 3 bases; unmatched bases: 7. The CDR3 has 15 residues. Germline V gene lookup returns CDR1 SGHAT and CDR2 FQNNGV. Here the CDR3 reads CASSAVWGGYNEQFF. CDR3 DNA sequence: TGTGCCAGCAGCGCCGTCTGGGGGGGCTACAATGAGCAGTTCTTC.

This clone was counted a few times. J is TRBJ1-5 and V is TRBV9, with a weak D call TRBD1 (6 bases). The CDR3 is made up of 13 amino acids. Deletions cut 2 bases from V and 9 bases from J, with 12 bases between. Germline V gene sequence: CDR1 SGDLS, CDR2 YYNGEE. CDR3 sequence: CASSVRGGGPQHF. DNA of the CDR3: TGTGCCAGCAGCGTCAGGGGTGGGGGGCCCCAGCATTTT. Using reference TRBV9 and TRBJ1-5 for the parts outside the CDR3, the full variable domain is DSGVTQTPKHLITATGQRVTLRCSPRSGDLSVYWYQQSLDQGLQFLIQYYNGEERAKGNILERFSAQQFPDLHSELNLSSLELGDSALYFCASSVRGGGPQHFGDGTRLSIL.

The CDR3 DNA reads as TGCGCCAGCAGCCCCAGACAGGGGAGCGATACGCAGTATTTT. Amino acid sequence: CASSPRQGSDTQYF. J is TRBJ2-3 and V is TRBV5-1, with 8 nucleotides matching TRBD1. The CDR3 is made up of 14 amino acids. Trimming cost V 4 bases and J 6 bases; bases outside gene matches: 7. CDR1 SGHRS and CDR2 YFSETQ come from the germline V gene.

J is TRBJ2-7 and V is TRBV6-6; 9 bases match TRBD1. The germline CDR1 and CDR2 sequences are MNHNY and SVGAGI (reference sequence). CDR3 size: 15 residues. The V and J ends lost 5 bases and 0 bases, in that order; junction bases with no gene match: 5. In nucleotides, the CDR3 is TGTGCCAGCAGTGGGGGACAGGGAGACTCCTACGAGCAGTACTTC. It is translated as CASSGGQGDSYEQYF.

The V and J genes are TRBV7-2 and TRBJ2-7; TRBD2 matches at 12 bases. CDR1 is SGHTA and CDR2 is FQGNSA in the germline V gene. V lost 1 base to trimming and J lost 5 bases; unmatched junction nucleotides: 12. The CDR3 totals 18 residues. CDR3 loop: CASSLVRPSGGAKDEQYF. In nucleotides, the CDR3 is TGTGCCAGCAGCTTAGTTAGGCCTAGCGGGGGGGCGAAGGACGAGCAGTACTTC.

This sequence joins TRBV10-2 and TRBJ2-5; maybe TRBD2 (7 bases). CDR1 and CDR2 from the germline V gene are WSHSY and SAAADI. The CDR3 is 15 residues long. V lost 4 bases and J lost 5, with 17 bases in between. The DNA of the CDR3 is TGCGCCAGCAGTGTTGGAACGGGGGGCTTGGAGACCCAGTACTTC. Encoded protein: CASSVGTGGLETQYF.

The count of this clone is one. The gene calls are TRBV27 and TRBJ1-6; 9 bases match TRBD1. Per the germline V gene, CDR1 is MNHEY and CDR2 is SMNVEV (reference sequence). The CDR3 loop spans 16 amino acids. V was pared by 3 bases and J by 6 bases, with 6 bases of the junction left unmatched. CDR3 region: CASSFKRDRVNSPLHF. DNA for the CDR3: TGTGCCAGCAGTTTTAAACGGGACAGGGTTAATTCACCCCTCCACTTT.

The chain recombines TRBV28 with TRBJ2-2, with no clear D. Trimming took 3 bases from V and 2 from J, leaving 10 bases between them. The V gene's germline CDR1 is MDHEN and CDR2 SYDVKM. The CDR3 spans 15 residues. The chain's CDR3 is CASSLLVSNTGELFF. In nucleotides, the CDR3 is TGTGCCAGCAGTTTGCTGGTGAGCAACACCGGGGAGCTGTTTTTT.

In its sample, this clone was seen a few times. V usage is TRBV19 and J usage is TRBJ1-5; D is perhaps TRBD1 (5 bases). The CDR3 extends over 15 amino acids. From germline, CDR1 is LNHDA and CDR2 SQIVND (reference sequence). The V end was cut by 2 bases, the J end by 4 bases, with 12 bases between. The CDR3, as DNA: TGTGCCAGTAGTATAAGTACGGCAGGGAATCAGCCCCAGCATTTT. This gives the protein CASSISTAGNQPQHF.